This TCR beta chain was captured by sequencing in a study of blood T cells in healthy people across ages (dated by TCRdb to the mid-2010s). Broadly, across the study: In model experiments, template switching captured about one uniquely barcoded TCR beta cDNA molecule for every two T cells. To track age-related changes in TCR beta repertoire diversity, the study relied on deep sequencing normalized with unique cDNA molecular identifiers. Donors were grouped into four age groups: young (average approximately 15 years), middle-aged (over 35), aged (around 60) and long-lived (just over 80). To avoid experimental bias, donors of different ages were spread randomly across the sequencing lanes. Using the same blood draw, the study looked at two additional independent replicas of 1 million unique cDNA reads for two donors, one aged 18 to 30 and the other aged 80 or older. Results the study describes overall, beyond this receptor: Because the CMV infection status of the donors was unknown, age-related changes in expanded clonotypes may potentially have been confounded. As age increased, observed TCR beta diversity per million T cells dropped in a roughly linear way, and a significant reduction was already evident by age about 40. Estimates of total diversity based on one million sequenced T cells were considered lower bounds and underestimates. The percentage of naive T cells measured by flow cytometry correlated strongly with observed TCR beta diversity. Compared with the aged group, the long-lived group had more naive CD4+ T cells, fewer expanded clones and increased TCR diversity, suggesting age selection. Conclusive comparison of naive and antigen-experienced compartments was prevented by the profiling of bulk unsorted PBMCs.

The donors were roughly 39 Caucasian individuals from Russia, aged roughly 6 to 90 years, who were systemically healthy. Each donor gave approximately 9.3 milliliters of peripheral blood, collected into EDTA-treated Vacutainer tubes. PBMCs were isolated by Ficoll-Paque density-gradient centrifugation, with at least 6.5 million obtained per sample. Total RNA, at least 6 micrograms per sample, was extracted from PBMCs with Trizol reagent. For every donor, an aliquot of PBMCs went through flow cytometry to measure the percentages of naive CD45RAhigh/CD27high T cells. The library was produced with 5' RACE. Instrument on record: Illumina HiSeq 2500. A second PCR of about 7 to 12 cycles was run with a J-beta primer mix and a sample-barcoded 5' primer. Each TCR beta cDNA molecule received a unique molecular identifier from a template-switch 5' adaptor carrying 12 random nucleotides. Each sample yielded at least 2.5 million CDR3-containing paired-end reads. First-strand cDNA synthesis was performed from all RNA using the Mint cDNA synthesis kit, with priming by a TRBC-specific oligonucleotide. All cDNA was treated with uracil-DNA glycosylase and then went through a first 18-cycle PCR with the universal primers M1SS and BC2_uni_R. As for the authors' bioinformatics: For normalization, 1 million high-quality reads, each with a distinct molecular identifier, were randomly selected from each sample. Instead of being binned into consensus sequences, reads that shared molecular identifiers were thrown out. MiTCR, run with a Q25 quality threshold and the strictest error-elimination algorithm, handled CDR3 identification, clonotype clustering and error correction. A nonparametric unseen species model with Euler transformation was used to estimate a lower bound on total TCR beta diversity. TCRdb reanalyzed the raw reads on its own, using fastp at Q25 for trimming and MiXCR for clone calling, and kept in-frame beta chains. Every distinct CDR3 protein forms one entry, paired with its most common genes and DNA. The V and J calls come from TCRdb's annotation, not from the publication. For this sample there are 1.2 million to 1.5 million distinct CDR3 sequences; 42% appear just once. Clones ranked in the top ten supply 7% to 9.5% of the sample.

The CDR3 covers 17 residues, taking in both the cysteine and the phenylalanine. The only DNA kept is the CDR3, 51 bases in frame from the first base. V has 1 base trimmed and J has 1 base trimmed; junction bases matching no gene number 7. Taken from the germline V gene, the CDR1 and CDR2 loops are MGHRA and YSYEKL. This clonotype was recorded a few times. This receptor's antigen is unknown. Per-nucleotide qualities are absent, and no much larger clonotype sits a single base away. The specimen sequenced was blood. Rearrangement joined TRBV4-1 to TRBJ1-1, with 9 middle bases fitting TRBD1. The origin of this receptor is a young woman in good health. For the CDR3, the sequence is CASSQVSPGQGNTEAFF. The DNA sequence is given as TGCGCCAGCAGCCAAGTCTCCCCGGGACAGGGGAACACTGAAGCTTTCTTT.